These 4 T cell receptor beta chains originate from one sample sequenced in a study of shared clonotypes between healthy human individuals. The assay was immunoSEQ multiplex PCR, and TCRdb's table has in-frame clones only and misses some. The top ten clones hold about 0.41% of a sample with under 2.5 million clones, roughly 90% of them seen once. Sample: naive CD4+ T cells from PBMCs. Subset here: CD45RA+ positively selected. These receptors were collected from a man younger than 30 in good health. Some clones in this sample may be carry-over from other donors' samples.

This clone has more than one count but fewer than ten. V and J are TRBV11-2 and TRBJ1-2, with 9 bases that match TRBD1. Trimming removed 5 bases from V and 4 bases from J; junction bases left unmatched: 2. This CDR3 comprises 13 residues. Germline CDR1 reads SGHAT; CDR2 reads FQNNGV. In DNA form, the CDR3 reads TGTGCCAGCAGCGCGGGACAGGGCTATGGCTACACCTTC. Amino acid sequence: CASSAGQGYGYTF.

This chain links TRBV7-9 with TRBJ1-5; no firm D call. The germline V and J ends were trimmed by 3 bases and 0 bases, with 18 bases remaining between them. The length of the CDR3 is 18 residues. Germline V CDR1 and CDR2: SEHNR, FQNEAQ (reference sequence). As DNA, the CDR3 is TGTGCCAGCAGCTTGTGGGGAGGAAACCTTTATAGCAATCAGCCCCAGCATTTT. Its protein product is CASSLWGGNLYSNQPQHF.

This rearrangement joins TRBV7-6 to TRBJ1-1, with D uncertain. Germline assignment: CDR1 SGHVS and CDR2 FNYEAQ. This CDR3 region has 16 residues. Trimming stripped 5 bases from V and 1 base from J, with 17 bases between. CDR3 region: CASSPVYRVKNTEAFF. CDR3 DNA: TGTGCCAGCAGCCCCGTTTATAGGGTTAAGAACACTGAAGCTTTCTTT.

The V and J genes are TRBV9 and TRBJ2-1, with 7 bases matching TRBD1. Germline CDR1 and CDR2: SGDLS and YYNGEE. V was clipped by 2 bases and J by 5 bases; unmatched bases: 4. The CDR3 runs 14 residues. CDR3 region: CASSVRDRNNEQFF. The CDR3 bases are TGTGCCAGCAGCGTTCGGGACAGAAACAATGAGCAGTTCTTC.